The present entry profiles one T cell receptor beta chain with its context. The entry originates in a study of blood T cell repertoires in COVID-19. The overall study: Spain, Italy and the United States supplied samples that represented acute and convalescent COVID-19.

The method was immunoSEQ multiplex PCR; TCRdb's version includes in-frame clones alone and lacks a portion of them. The sample shows more than 95,000 clones, almost 70% of them seen only once. Germline CDR1 and CDR2: MNHEY and SVGAGI. CDR3 length: 15 amino acids. V was shortened by 7 bases and J by 0 bases, with 13 bases between the two germline ends. Sequencing was carried out using peripheral blood. This TCR derives from a woman aged 70 to 79 with acute or convalescent COVID-19. This rearrangement joins TRBV6-5 to TRBJ2-1, with a weak D call TRBD1 (5 bases). This chain's CDR3 is CASKPTAPSYNEQFF. As DNA, the CDR3 is TGTGCCAGCAAGCCGACAGCCCCCTCCTACAATGAGCAGTTCTTC.